This T cell receptor beta chain is from a study of human T cells and chemical hapten exposure. Germline assignment: CDR1 MNHEY and CDR2 SMNVEV (reference sequence). This CDR3 has 18 residues. The junction had 6 bases not matched to a gene; V was cut back by 2 bases and J by 2 bases. RNA extraction used unfractionated whole blood as the source of total RNA. Library preparation tagged each individual cDNA molecule with a unique molecular identifier. Original processing methods: Counts of TCRs in each sample centred on a median of around 99,000 and extended from approximately 21,000 to 630,000. Using its own MiXCR run on the 5' RACE reads, TCRdb lists one record per CDR3 protein. TCRdb's processing, not the authors', yielded these V and J calls. The table lists 81,000 or so distinct CDR3 sequences, less than 9.5% of them singletons. The table lists this clonotype with many counts.

V is TRBV27 and J is TRBJ2-6, with 10 bases that match TRBD1. This receptor was taken from a male donor in good health. The CDR3 coding sequence is TGTGCCAGCAGTTTAAGGGACAGGGGTCTTGCTGGGGCCAACGTCCTGACTTTC. Translation: CASSLRDRGLAGANVLTF.